Sequencing of this T cell receptor (beta chain) was carried out in a study of blood T cell repertoires in COVID-19. This table comes from immunoSEQ multiplex PCR, and its TCRdb copy is limited to in-frame clones, with some not included. The sample consists of tens of thousands of clones, about 84% of them appearing once. This CDR3 is built from 13 residues. Trimming shortened V by 0 bases and J by 6 bases, and 8 bases separated the two germline ends. CDR1 and CDR2 (germline): KGHSH, LQKENI. The rearrangement uses TRBV18 and TRBJ1-1; D call uncertain. Source material: peripheral blood. The clonotype comes from a human donor in a cohort sampled during active COVID-19. The CDR3 DNA reads TGTGCCAGCTCACCACCCCCTAGCGCTGAAGCTTTCTTT. Its protein product is CASSPPPSAEAFF.